The clone carrying this T cell receptor (beta chain) appeared a single time. Its antigen is unknown. This entry comes from a study of T cell responses to AZD1222 COVID-19 vaccine. Notes on the study in general: Reports indicate that nearly half of spike-specific TCRs are directed at unmutated variant regions. Baseline serostatus was positive in only 5 to 7 AZD1222 recipients.

The junction had 5 bases not matched to a gene; V was cut back by 4 bases and J by 6 bases. This CDR3 has 14 amino acids. Germline loops: CDR1 MNHEY, CDR2 SVGEGT. Sequenced by immunoSEQ multiplex PCR; TCRdb stores in-frame clones only, minus some. The data hold about 180,000 clones, with around 90% observed a single time. The source of this sequence is an adult in good health. The material sequenced was peripheral blood, taken on day 0 of AZD1222 vaccination. The chain is built from TRBV6-2 or TRBV6-3 and TRBJ1-2; 10 nucleotides match TRBD1. The CDR3 bases are TGTGCCAGCAGTTGGGGACAGGGGATCGATGGCTACACCTTC. It specifies CASSWGQGIDGYTF.